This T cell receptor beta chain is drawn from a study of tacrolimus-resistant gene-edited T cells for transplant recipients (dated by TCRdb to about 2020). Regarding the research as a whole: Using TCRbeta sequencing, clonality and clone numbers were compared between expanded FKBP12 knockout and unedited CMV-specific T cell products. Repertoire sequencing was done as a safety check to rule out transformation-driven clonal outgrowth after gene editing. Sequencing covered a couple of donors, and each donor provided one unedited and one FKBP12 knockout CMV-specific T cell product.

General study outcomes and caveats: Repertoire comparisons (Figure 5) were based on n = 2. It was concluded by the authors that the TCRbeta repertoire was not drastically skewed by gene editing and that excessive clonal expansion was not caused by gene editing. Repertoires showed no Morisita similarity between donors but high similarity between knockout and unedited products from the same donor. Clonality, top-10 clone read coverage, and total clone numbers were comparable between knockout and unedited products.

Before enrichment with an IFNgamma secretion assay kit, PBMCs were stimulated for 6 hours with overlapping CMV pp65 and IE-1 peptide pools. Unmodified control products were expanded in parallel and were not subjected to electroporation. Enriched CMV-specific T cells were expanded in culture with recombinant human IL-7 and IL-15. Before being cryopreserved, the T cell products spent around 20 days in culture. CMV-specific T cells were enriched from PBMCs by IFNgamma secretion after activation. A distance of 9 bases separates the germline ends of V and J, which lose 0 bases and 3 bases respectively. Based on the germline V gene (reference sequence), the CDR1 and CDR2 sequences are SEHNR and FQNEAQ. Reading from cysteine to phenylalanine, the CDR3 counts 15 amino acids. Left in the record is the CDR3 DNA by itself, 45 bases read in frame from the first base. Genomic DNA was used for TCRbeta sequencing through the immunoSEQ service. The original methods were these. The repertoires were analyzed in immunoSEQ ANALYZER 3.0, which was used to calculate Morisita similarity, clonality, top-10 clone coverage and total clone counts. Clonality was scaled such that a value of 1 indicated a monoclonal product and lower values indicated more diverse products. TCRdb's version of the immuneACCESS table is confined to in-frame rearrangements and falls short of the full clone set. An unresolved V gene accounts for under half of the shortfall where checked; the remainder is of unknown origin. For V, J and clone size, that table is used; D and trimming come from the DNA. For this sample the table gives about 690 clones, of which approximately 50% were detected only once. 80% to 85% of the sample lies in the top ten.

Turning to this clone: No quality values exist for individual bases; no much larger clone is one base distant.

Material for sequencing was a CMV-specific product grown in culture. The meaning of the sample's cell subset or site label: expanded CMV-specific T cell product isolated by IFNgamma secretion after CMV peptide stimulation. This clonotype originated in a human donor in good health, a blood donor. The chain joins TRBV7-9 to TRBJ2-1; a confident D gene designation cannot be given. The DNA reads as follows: TGTGCCAGCAGCTTAGCGAGGAACTACTACAATGAGCAGTTCTTC. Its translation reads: CASSLARNYYNEQFF. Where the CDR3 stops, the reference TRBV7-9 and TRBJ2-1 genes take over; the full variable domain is DTGVSQNPRHKITKRGQNVTFRCDPISEHNRLYWYRQTLGQGPEFLTYFQNEAQLEKSRLLSDRFSAERPKGSFSTLEIQRTEQGDSAMYLCASSLARNYYNEQFFGPGTRLTVL.